The 9 T cell receptor beta chains given below trace back to one sample, sequenced in a study of blood T cell repertoires in COVID-19. The assay was immunoSEQ multiplex PCR, and TCRdb's table has in-frame clones only and misses some. The repertoire holds roughly 59,000 clones, with 78% as singletons. The sample taken for sequencing was peripheral blood. The receptor source for this set is a man older than 75 with acute or convalescent COVID-19.

This rearrangement joins TRBV18 to TRBJ2-5; perhaps TRBD1 as D (6 bases). Germline-derived CDR1 and CDR2 are KGHSH and LQKENI. V lost 8 bases, J lost 4 bases, and 11 bases lay in between. The length of the CDR3 is 12 residues. The CDR3 loop is CASTDRGETQYF. The CDR3 nucleotides read TGTGCCAGCACGGACAGAGGAGAGACCCAGTACTTC. Full variable domain (missing parts from reference TRBV18 and TRBJ2-5): NAGVMQNPRHLVRRRGQEARLRCSPMKGHSHVYWYRQLPEEGLKFMVYLQKENIIDESGMPKERFSAEFPKEGPSILRIQQVVRGDSAAYFCASTDRGETQYFGPGTRLLVL.

The chain employs TRBV25-1 and TRBJ2-1; 12 bases fit TRBD1. Germline V lookup: CDR1 MGHDK, CDR2 SYGVNS. The CDR3 totals 15 residues. Trimming cost V 4 bases and J 8 bases; bases outside gene matches: 6. Written as DNA, the CDR3 is TGTGCCAGCAGTGCCGGGACAGGGGGCCGGGATGAGCAGTTCTTC. Its translation: CASSAGTGGRDEQFF. Looking up the rest from reference TRBV25-1 and TRBJ2-1 gives the full variable domain: EADIYQTPRYLVIGTGKKITLECSQTMGHDKMYWYQQDPGMELHLIHYSYGVNSTEKGDLSSESTVSRIRTEHFPLTLESARPSHTSQYLCASSAGTGGRDEQFFGPGTRLTVL.

The chain combines TRBV6-5 with TRBJ1-2; maybe TRBD1 (5 bases). The CDR3 is made up of 14 amino acids. The V gene's germline CDR1 is MNHEY and CDR2 SVGAGI. Trimming pared 2 bases from V and 2 bases from J, leaving 9 bases between. The DNA of the CDR3 is TGTGCCAGCAGTTACGAAGGGGTCAACTATGGCTACACCTTC. Its protein product is CASSYEGVNYGYTF.

The J gene is TRBJ1-4, the V gene TRBV2; TRBD1 aligns across 8 bases. CDR3 length equals 15 residues. The germline CDR1 and CDR2 sequences are SNHLY and FYNNEI. V dropped 6 bases and J dropped 8; count of bases not matched to a gene: 11. CDR3 sequence reads: CASSAPQGAREKLFF. DNA for the CDR3: TGTGCCAGCAGCGCTCCTCAGGGGGCTAGAGAAAAACTGTTTTTT.

The chain links TRBV2 to TRBJ1-4; no firm D call. Between the trimmed V and J ends, which lost 6 bases and 4 bases, there was a span of 12 bases. Germline-derived CDR1 and CDR2 are SNHLY and FYNNEI. The CDR3 loop spans 14 amino acids. This CDR3 is CASSLRGVNEKLFF. The CDR3 DNA is TGTGCCAGCAGCCTGCGGGGAGTTAATGAAAAACTGTTTTTT.

This clone was counted a single time. The rearrangement uses TRBV6-5 and TRBJ1-1, with a weak D call TRBD1 (5 bases). V shed 4 bases and J shed 4 bases, with 10 bases lying between them. The CDR3 has 13 residues. Germline V CDR1 and CDR2: MNHEY, SVGAGI. CDR3 nucleotide sequence: TGTGCCAGCAGTTTCGGGGGTGGCACTGAAGCTTTCTTT. Translated: CASSFGGGTEAFF.

This clone was detected only a few times. CDR3 amino acids: CASSQVQGNQPQHF. CDR3 bases: TGTGCCAGCAGCCAAGTACAGGGAAATCAGCCCCAGCATTTT. The rearrangement links TRBV3-1 (or the pseudogene TRBV3-2) to TRBJ1-5, with a tentative D call TRBD1 (6 bases). CDR1 and CDR2 from the germline V gene are LGHDT and YNNKEL (reference sequence). This CDR3 contains 14 residues. Trimming pared 1 base from V and 4 bases from J, leaving 8 bases between.

The chain employs TRBV27 and TRBJ2-1, with 13 bases aligning to TRBD2. The CDR3 runs to 16 residues. Germline V lookup: CDR1 MNHEY, CDR2 SMNVEV (reference sequence). V lost 6 bases, J lost 2 bases, and 4 bases stayed unmatched. CDR3 DNA sequence: TGTGCCAGCAGCCCGGGACTAGCGGGGACCTACAATGAGCAGTTCTTC. This sequence encodes CASSPGLAGTYNEQFF.

In DNA form, the CDR3 reads TGTGCCAGCAGCTTGGTTCTCAACCGGGACTTCGGCTACACCTTC. The encoded protein is CASSLVLNRDFGYTF. The chain combines TRBV5-4 with TRBJ1-2; D may be TRBD1 (5 bases). CDR1 and CDR2 (germline): SGHNT, YYREEE (reference sequence). Trimming took off 0 bases at V and 8 bases at J, with 17 bases between the two ends. This CDR3 region has 15 residues.